This T cell receptor beta chain was sequenced for a study of Ad26.COV2.S vaccination and SARS-CoV-2 variants (dated by TCRdb to about 2021). The study in broad terms: Vaccine-arm donors came from COV1001, a multicentre, randomized, double-blind, placebo-controlled phase I-IIa trial of Ad26.COV2.S in healthy adults. Ad26.COV2.S was given intramuscularly at 5x10^10 or 1x10^11 viral particles, as a single shot or as two shots 56 days apart. Sequencing of the TCRbeta repertoire served to evaluate the specificity and breadth of SARS-CoV-2-reactive T cell receptors following Ad26.COV2.S vaccination. The TCR-sequenced set comprised around 30 samples: approximately 20 Ad26.COV2.S vaccine recipients, 5 placebo recipients and 8 SARS-CoV-2 convalescent individuals. Trial participants were randomized into five groups of five: low-dose or high-dose Ad26.COV2.S given once or twice, or placebo on both occasions. Investigators did not know the trial group allocation while performing experiments and assessing outcomes.

The immunoSEQ Assay was used to sequence TCRbeta CDR3 regions. After extraction, genomic DNA underwent amplification by bias-controlled multiplex PCR, followed by high-throughput sequencing. As for how the authors treated the data: To quantify the absolute abundance of every unique TCRbeta CDR3 region, sequences were collapsed and filtered. T cell fraction was estimated by normalizing TCRbeta template counts to usable DNA, with usable DNA measured through amplification of reference genes found in all nucleated cells. Repertoire TCRs were annotated as SARS-CoV-2-specific when V gene, CDR3 amino acid sequence and J gene were exactly matched to a known reactive TCR set. MIRA supplied the reference SARS-CoV-2 TCR set, which was filtered for enrichment in COVID-19-positive ImmuneCODE repertoires so that public or cross-reactive TCRs were removed. Drawing on the MIRA antigens, annotated TCRs were analysed further at the level of specific ORF or position within ORF. Depth was the summed frequency of annotated unique rearrangements, while breadth was defined as annotated unique rearrangements over total unique productive rearrangements. Group comparisons of TCR breadth used two-sided Wilcoxon rank-sum tests. TCRdb mirrors the immuneACCESS table, restricted to in-frame sequences. Some clones are absent from its copies; in checked studies, under half trace to an unresolved V gene, and the reason for the others is unknown. V and J calls and clone size are those listed in that table; D and trimming were worked out from the DNA. This sample holds approximately 280,000 clones; 87% were observed only once. Jointly, the top ten make up approximately 3.3% of the sample.

What this sample's treatment or condition label stands for: around 19 received Ad26.COV2.S at low or high dose, single or two shots; a few received placebo; per-sample allocation not given. Repertoires of vaccine and placebo recipients were sequenced from samples taken on day 63 after the first injection. Cohort 1b enrolled some 25 adults aged 18-55 years at a single site in Boston, USA, between 29 July and 7 August 2020. As a vaccine, Ad26.COV2.S was a replication-incompetent adenovirus type 26 vector that expressed a prefusion-stabilized SARS-CoV-2 spike protein derived from the original Wuhan strain. The CDR3, from cysteine to phenylalanine, totals 14 residues. Only CDR3 DNA remains: 42 bases, in frame from the first base. Between the V and J ends, shortened by 0 bases and 4 bases respectively, the junction contains 5 bases. From the germline V gene (reference sequence), CDR1 is SGHKS and CDR2 is YYEKEE.

Results and caveats for the whole study, not just this receptor: The study was not powered to compare responses between vaccine doses or regimens. Higher spike-specific TCR breadth was observed in Ad26.COV2.S recipients than in placebo recipients (P = 0.0014). The authors noted that the TCR breadth and depth analyses may have underestimated total T cell responses. After vaccination, spike-specific CD8+ and CD4+ T cell responses were reported to show substantial breadth. Comparable non-spike TCR breadth was observed between vaccine and placebo recipients, consistent with only spike being contained in the vaccine.

Turning to this clone: The specificity of this receptor is unknown. Base quality data are lacking; no much larger clone is found one base away.

This receptor was taken from a person aged 18-65 years who received the Ad26.COV2.S COVID-19 vaccine or a placebo. The source material was peripheral blood, sampled in a trial of Ad26.COV2.S vaccine versus placebo. The receptor chain draws on TRBV5-5 and TRBJ2-6; the D gene cannot be resolved reliably. This receptor carries the CDR3 CASSLDGGANVLTF. The nucleotide sequence is given as TGTGCCAGCAGCTTGGATGGGGGGGCCAACGTCCTGACTTTC.